The 26 T cell receptor beta chains listed next were all sequenced from one sample in a study of blood T cell repertoires in COVID-19 (dated by TCRdb to 2020 to 2021). The library was made by the immunoSEQ multiplex PCR assay. TCRdb obtained this table from immuneACCESS and retained in-frame rearrangements with V and J assigned. These tables miss some clones; where compared with another copy, unresolved V genes account for less than half of the shortfall, and the remainder is unexplained. The sample profile shows more than 150,000 clones; 80% to 85% of them were found once. Together, the top ten hold 2.9% of the sample. The material sequenced was peripheral blood. The receptor set was obtained from an older woman with acute or convalescent COVID-19.

The genes are TRBV6-5 and TRBJ1-6, with a tentative D call TRBD1 (5 bases). Looked up from germline, CDR1 is MNHEY and CDR2 is SVGAGI. CDR3 length: 13 amino acids. With 5 bases removed from V and 7 bases from J, the gap between germline ends came to 9 bases. CDR3: CASSPPGNSPLHF. The DNA of the CDR3 is TGTGCCAGCAGTCCCCCAGGGAATTCACCCCTCCACTTT.

In nucleotides, the CDR3 is TGTGCCAGCGAACGCGGGGGTAAGGTATGGGAAAAACTGTTTTTT. Its translation is CASERGGKVWEKLFF. The chain uses TRBV28 and TRBJ1-4, with a weak D call TRBD1 (5 bases). This CDR3 region has 15 residues. V dropped 8 bases and J dropped 8 bases, with 21 bases sitting between them. Germline lookup yields CDR1 MDHEN and CDR2 SYDVKM.

This clone was picked up a small number of times. The same CDR3 can be traced to other DNA sequences in this sample. The chain joins TRBV12-3 or TRBV12-4 to TRBJ1-1, with a tentative D call TRBD1 (5 bases). The length of the CDR3 is 13 residues. The V end was cut by 6 bases, the J end by 1 base, with 9 bases between. CDR3 sequence reads: CASSLTENTEAFF. The DNA for the CDR3 is TGTGCCAGCAGCTTGACAGAGAACACTGAAGCTTTCTTT.

This chain connects TRBV7-9 to TRBJ1-4, with D perhaps TRBD1 (5 bases). With 5 bases removed from V and 5 bases from J, the gap between germline ends came to 12 bases. There are 14 residues in the CDR3. CDR1 and CDR2 from the germline V gene are SEHNR and FQNEAQ (reference sequence). DNA for the CDR3: TGTGCCAGCAGCCAAGACAGCCTGAATGAAAAACTGTTTTTT. The encoded protein is CASSQDSLNEKLFF. Full variable domain (outside the CDR3, taken from reference TRBV7-9 and TRBJ1-4): DTGVSQNPRHKITKRGQNVTFRCDPISEHNRLYWYRQTLGQGPEFLTYFQNEAQLEKSRLLSDRFSAERPKGSFSTLEIQRTEQGDSAMYLCASSQDSLNEKLFFGSGTQLSVL.

This sequence joins TRBV11-2 and TRBJ2-1, with 12 bases matching TRBD2. The CDR3 is made up of 15 amino acids. The germline CDR1 and CDR2 sequences are SGHAT and FQNNGV. The trim removed 6 bases at V and 9 bases at J, leaving 9 bases unmatched. The CDR3 region is CASSRRLAGDGEQFF. The CDR3 DNA follows: TGTGCCAGCAGTCGCCGACTAGCGGGGGACGGTGAGCAGTTCTTC.

The chain couples TRBV6-5 to TRBJ1-1, with 7 positions matching TRBD1. The CDR3 contains 14 residues. V was pared by 6 bases and J by 0 bases, with 4 bases of the junction left unmatched. The germline V gene has CDR1 MNHEY and CDR2 SVGAGI. CDR3: CASSYTGVNTEAFF. DNA of the CDR3: TGTGCCAGCAGCTACACAGGGGTGAACACTGAAGCTTTCTTT.

The chain recombines TRBV6-4 with TRBJ1-2; D perhaps matches TRBD1 (5 bases). Germline assignment: CDR1 MRHNA and CDR2 SNTAGT. V lost 5 bases and J 1 base, leaving 20 bases between the germline ends. The CDR3 has 17 amino acids. The CDR3 loop reads CASSFSPPGGSNYGYTF. The CDR3 nucleotides are TGTGCCAGCAGTTTTTCCCCCCCGGGGGGGAGTAACTATGGCTACACCTTC.

The rearrangement uses TRBV7-2 and TRBJ1-4; 8 bases are a match to TRBD1. J was trimmed by 2 bases and V by 2 bases; bases with no gene match: 7. The germline V gene encodes CDR1 SGHTA and CDR2 FQGNSA. The CDR3 totals 17 residues. The CDR3 is CASSLSVRTGTNEKLFF. DNA for the CDR3: TGTGCCAGCAGCTTATCAGTCCGGACAGGGACTAATGAAAAACTGTTTTTT.

This chain links TRBV18 with TRBJ2-3; D is perhaps TRBD2 (6 bases). This CDR3 is 15 amino acids long. V shed 3 bases and J shed 2 bases, with 12 bases lying between them. Germline V gene sequence: CDR1 KGHSH, CDR2 LQKENI. The chain's CDR3 is CASSPPAGLTDTQYF. The CDR3 DNA reads TGTGCCAGCTCACCGCCGGCGGGGCTCACAGATACGCAGTATTTT.

The rearrangement uses TRBV4-2 and TRBJ2-7, with TRBD2 matching 9 bases. Losses at the gene ends were 1 base for V and 0 bases for J; bases not matched to a gene: 4. CDR1 and CDR2 from the germline V gene are LGHNA and YNFKEQ. The CDR3 is 16 amino acids. The DNA for the CDR3 is TGTGCCAGCAGCCAAGTGACAGCGGGGGGCTCCTACGAGCAGTACTTC. It codes for CASSQVTAGGSYEQYF.

J is TRBJ1-6 and V is TRBV5-6; D call uncertain. Germline loops: CDR1 SGHDT, CDR2 YYEEEE. This CDR3 has 13 amino acids. Trimming took 0 bases from V and 13 from J, leaving 11 bases between them. The DNA of the CDR3 is TGTGCCAGCAGCTTGGCCGGGAACTCTCCCCTCCACTTT. It specifies CASSLAGNSPLHF.

This clone has just a few counts. This sequence joins TRBV29-1 and TRBJ1-2, with D possibly being TRBD1 (5 bases). V was pared by 3 bases and J by 5 bases, with 16 bases between. The CDR3 has 14 amino acids. Per germline, CDR1 SQVTM and CDR2 ANQGSEA. CDR3 DNA: TGCAGCGTTGAGGGCGCAGGGTGGTCTTATGGCTACACCTTC. Translated, it gives CSVEGAGWSYGYTF.

The genes are TRBV11-3 and TRBJ2-1; 7 bases are shared with TRBD1. In germline, CDR1 is SGHNT, CDR2 YENEEA. This CDR3 spans 15 amino acids. V was pared by 3 bases and J by 6 bases, with 8 bases of the junction left unmatched. CDR3 nucleotide sequence: TGTGCCAGCAGCTTGGACAGGTCCTCAATCAATGAGCAGTTCTTC. It is translated as CASSLDRSSINEQFF.

CDR3 in amino acids: CASSAPGQGKSGGNTIYF. The CDR3 coding sequence is TGTGCCAGCAGCGCCCCGGGACAGGGGAAATCGGGAGGAAACACCATATATTTT. The chain uses TRBV5-4 and TRBJ1-3; 10 bases agree with TRBD1. The ends lost 4 bases at V and 4 bases at J; junction bases unmatched: 14. Per the germline V gene, CDR1 is SGHNT and CDR2 is YYREEE (reference sequence). The CDR3 is made up of 18 amino acids.

This chain joins TRBV5-5 and TRBJ1-6; D gene uncertain. Germline CDR1 SGHKS, CDR2 YYEKEE (reference sequence). Trimming pared 4 bases from V and 6 bases from J, leaving 17 bases between. CDR3 length: 16 residues. CDR3 DNA: TGTGCCAGCAGCCTCAGCGTGAACGTTCTTAATTCACCCCTCCACTTT. This gives the protein CASSLSVNVLNSPLHF.

The chain combines TRBV10-2 with TRBJ1-5, with D tentatively TRBD1 (6 bases). Germline-derived CDR1 and CDR2 are WSHSY and SAAADI. Deletions cut 10 bases from V and 6 bases from J, with 16 bases between. The CDR3 has 13 residues. The CDR3 DNA sequence: TGCGCCACTCAGACAGGCCGAGGTCAGCCCCAGCATTTT. Translation: CATQTGRGQPQHF.

The rearrangement joins TRBV4-1 to TRBJ2-1; D not certain. The CDR3 is made up of 17 amino acids. Trimming shortened V by 4 bases and J by 5 bases, and 21 bases separated the two germline ends. Germline-derived CDR1 and CDR2 are MGHRA and YSYEKL. CDR3 bases: TGCGCCAGCAGCCCCACGTGGGCCTTTAGTTTCAACAATGAGCAGTTCTTC. Protein: CASSPTWAFSFNNEQFF.

The chain recombines TRBV28 with TRBJ2-7; 7 positions match TRBD1. The germline V gene encodes CDR1 MDHEN and CDR2 SYDVKM. The length of the CDR3 is 14 residues. J was trimmed by 2 bases and V by 6 bases; bases with no gene match: 7. The CDR3 nucleotides read TGTGCCAGCAGAGGACAGGTAGGGCCCTACGAGCAGTACTTC. Its translation is CASRGQVGPYEQYF.

This clone was found a few times. The chain joins TRBV7-8 to TRBJ1-3; 10 bases line up with TRBD1. Germline CDR1 is SGHVS and CDR2 is FQNEAQ. The CDR3 runs 15 residues. V lost 5 bases to trimming and J lost 4 bases; unmatched junction nucleotides: 5. This CDR3 reads CASSDDRGHGNTIYF. CDR3 DNA sequence: TGTGCCAGCAGCGACGACAGGGGGCACGGAAACACCATATATTTT.

The chain couples TRBV6-5 to TRBJ2-7; 9 nucleotides line up with TRBD2. The trim removed 0 bases at V and 4 bases at J, leaving 4 bases unmatched. This CDR3 contains 15 residues. Germline lookup yields CDR1 MNHEY and CDR2 SVGAGI. The CDR3 bases are TGTGCCAGCAGTTACTCGAATAGCGGGGGATACGAGCAGTACTTC. Translating gives CASSYSNSGGYEQYF.

As for this clone: It is unclear where the CDR3 begins or ends on the DNA, so no DNA is shown, and the CDR3 is as TCRdb lists it. J is TRBJ1-1 and V is TRBV7-3; TRBD1, as called in the table, went unchecked against the DNA. The CDR3 comprises 14 residues, both ends counted. The germline V gene encodes CDR1 SGHTA and CDR2 FQGTGA. CDR3 sequence: CASSFGPGVAEAFF.

V and J are TRBV7-9 and TRBJ2-1; 9 bases map to TRBD2. Trimming at V came to 5 bases and at J to 7 bases, leaving 12 bases not matched to a gene. The germline V gene encodes CDR1 SEHNR and CDR2 FQNEAQ (reference sequence). The CDR3 loop spans 16 amino acids. The CDR3 nucleotides read TGTGCCAGCAGCCTCCTAGCAAGCGGGAGGTCGAATGAGCAGTTCTTC. It yields the protein CASSLLASGRSNEQFF.

The J gene is TRBJ1-5, the V gene TRBV27; unclear D gene. V shed 4 bases and J shed 4 bases, with 11 bases lying between them. CDR3 length: 14 residues. CDR1 is MNHEY and CDR2 is SMNVEV in the germline V gene (reference sequence). The CDR3 protein is CASSSSHGNQPQHF. In nucleotides, the CDR3 is TGTGCCAGCAGTTCGTCCCACGGGAATCAGCCCCAGCATTTT.

The rearrangement links TRBV19 to TRBJ2-1; D may be TRBD2 (5 bases). Germline CDR1 reads LNHDA; CDR2 reads SQIVND (reference sequence). This CDR3 has 13 residues. Trimming stripped 6 bases from V and 9 bases from J, with 15 bases between. In DNA, the CDR3 is TGTGCCAGTAGCGCAGACTGGGCGGGTGAGCAGTTCTTC. Translating gives CASSADWAGEQFF.

The rearrangement joins TRBV6-1 to TRBJ2-2; 11 positions agree with TRBD1. Per the germline V gene, CDR1 is MNHNS and CDR2 is SASEGT. Trimming at V came to 0 bases and at J to 6 bases, leaving 9 bases not matched to a gene. There are 18 residues in the CDR3. The CDR3 protein is CASSEARTGGVFAGELFF. The CDR3 bases are TGTGCCAGCAGTGAAGCCCGGACAGGGGGCGTGTTTGCCGGGGAGCTGTTTTTT.

This clone was picked up a small number of times. V and J are TRBV12-5 and TRBJ1-5, with 7 bases aligning to TRBD1. The CDR3 runs to 15 residues. Losses at the gene ends were 0 bases for V and 7 bases for J; bases not matched to a gene: 6. The germline CDR1 and CDR2 sequences are LGHNT and FRNRAP. CDR3 DNA: TGTGCTAGTGGTTTGGTAGAGACAGGGAGGCAGCCCCAGCATTTT. Protein: CASGLVETGRQPQHF. The full variable domain, with the rest looked up from reference TRBV12-5 and TRBJ1-5, is DARVTQTPRHKVTEMGQEVTMRCQPILGHNTVFWYRQTMMQGLELLAYFRNRAPLDDSGMPKDRFSAEMPDATLATLKIQPSEPRDSAVYFCASGLVETGRQPQHFGDGTRLSIL.